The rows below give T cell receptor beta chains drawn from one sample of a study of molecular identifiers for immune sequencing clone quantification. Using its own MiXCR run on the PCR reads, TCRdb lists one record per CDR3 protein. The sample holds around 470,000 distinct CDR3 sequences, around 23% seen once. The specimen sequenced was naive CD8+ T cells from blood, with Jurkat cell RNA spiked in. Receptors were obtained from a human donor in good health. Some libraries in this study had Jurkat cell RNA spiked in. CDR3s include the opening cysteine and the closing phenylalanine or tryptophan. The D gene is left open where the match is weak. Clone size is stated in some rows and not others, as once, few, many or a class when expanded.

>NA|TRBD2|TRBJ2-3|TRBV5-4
CACRVAGATDTQYF
TGTGCCTGCCGGGTAGCGGGGGCAACAGATACGCAGTATTTT
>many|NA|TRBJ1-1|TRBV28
CASSFPTPVRNALVTEAFF
TGTGCCAGCAGTTTCCCCACCCCAGTAAGGAACGCGCTCGTCACTGAAGCTTTCTTT
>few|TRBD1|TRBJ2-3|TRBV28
CASSRLRGIDTQYF
TGTGCCAGCAGTAGACTCAGGGGGATAGATACGCAGTATTTT
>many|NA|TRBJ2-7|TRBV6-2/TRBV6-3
CASRPPGVEQYF
TGTGCCAGCAGGCCCCCCGGGGTCGAGCAGTACTTC
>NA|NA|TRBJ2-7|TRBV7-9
CASSSQQGVEQYF
TGTGCCAGCAGCTCCCAACAGGGTGTCGAGCAGTACTTC
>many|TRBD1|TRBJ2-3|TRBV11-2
CASSLGTGIDTQYF
TGTGCCAGCAGCTTAGGGACAGGGATAGATACGCAGTATTTT
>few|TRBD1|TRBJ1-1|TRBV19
CASKIVEGAQTEAFF
TGTGCCAGTAAAATTGTTGAGGGGGCGCAAACTGAAGCTTTCTTT
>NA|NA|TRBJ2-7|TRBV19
CASSIGTLPSYEQYF
TGTGCCAGTAGTATCGGGACTCTACCCTCCTACGAGCAGTACTTC
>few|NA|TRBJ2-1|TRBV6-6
CASSYFVRNEQFF
TGTGCCAGCAGTTACTTTGTTAGGAATGAGCAGTTCTTC
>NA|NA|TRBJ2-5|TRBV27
CANGPKQETQYF
TGTGCCAACGGGCCCAAACAAGAGACCCAGTACTTC
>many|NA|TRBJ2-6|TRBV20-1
CSAPRGSGANVLTF
TGCAGTGCCCCACGAGGGTCTGGGGCCAACGTCCTGACTTTC
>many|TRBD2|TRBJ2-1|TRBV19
CASSIGLAGGNEQFF
TGTGCCAGTAGTATCGGACTAGCGGGAGGTAATGAGCAGTTCTTC
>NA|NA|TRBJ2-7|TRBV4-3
CASSQDLQVDSWEQYF
TGCGCCAGCAGCCAAGATCTTCAGGTAGACAGTTGGGAGCAGTACTTC
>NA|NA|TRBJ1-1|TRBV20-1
CSARDFNTEAFF
TGCAGTGCTAGAGACTTCAACACTGAAGCTTTCTTT
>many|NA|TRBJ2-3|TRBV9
CASSARQAPDTQYF
TGTGCCAGCAGCGCGAGACAGGCGCCAGATACGCAGTATTTT
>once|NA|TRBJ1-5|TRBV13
CASSSRGQHQPQHF
TGTGCCAGCAGTTCCAGGGGCCAACATCAGCCCCAGCATTTT
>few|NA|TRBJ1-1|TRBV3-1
CASSQDLGGDTEAFF
TGTGCCAGCAGCCAAGATCTGGGGGGAGATACTGAAGCTTTCTTT
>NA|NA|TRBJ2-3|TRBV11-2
CASSLFPETGADTQYF
TGTGCCAGCAGCTTATTCCCCGAGACGGGGGCAGATACGCAGTATTTT
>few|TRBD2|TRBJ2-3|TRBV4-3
CASSQVPGTSATDTQYF
TGCGCCAGCAGCCAAGTACCGGGGACTAGCGCCACAGATACGCAGTATTTT
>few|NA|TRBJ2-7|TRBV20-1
CSAPTSWTEGSYEQYF
TGCAGTGCTCCAACGAGCTGGACTGAAGGCTCCTACGAGCAGTACTTC
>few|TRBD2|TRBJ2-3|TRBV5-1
CASSQALAGAADTQYF
TGCGCCAGCAGCCAAGCCCTAGCGGGAGCGGCGGATACGCAGTATTTT
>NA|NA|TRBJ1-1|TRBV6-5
CASSYSFWQDVTNEAFF
TGTGCCAGCAGTTACTCCTTTTGGCAGGACGTAACTAATGAAGCTTTCTTT
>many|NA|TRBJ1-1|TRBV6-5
CASSQVNTEAFF
TGTGCCAGCAGCCAGGTGAACACTGAAGCTTTCTTT
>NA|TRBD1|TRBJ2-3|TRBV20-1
CSARHPLDRGFGTQYF
TGCAGTGCTAGGCACCCTCTGGACAGGGGGTTTGGTACGCAGTATTTT
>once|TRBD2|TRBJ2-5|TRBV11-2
CASSQRTSGGQETQYF
TGTGCCAGCAGCCAACGGACTAGCGGGGGCCAAGAGACCCAGTACTTC
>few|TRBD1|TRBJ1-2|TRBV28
CASSRDRGRPDGYTF
TGTGCCAGCAGTCGGGACAGGGGGCGCCCCGATGGCTACACCTTC
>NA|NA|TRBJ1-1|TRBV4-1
CASSQDYSPNTEAFF
TGCGCCAGCAGCCAAGATTACAGCCCCAACACTGAAGCTTTCTTT
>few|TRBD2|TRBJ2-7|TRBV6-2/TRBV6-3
CASRELAGGPEEQYF
TGTGCCAGCAGGGAACTAGCGGGAGGGCCCGAAGAGCAGTACTTC
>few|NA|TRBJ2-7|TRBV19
CASSTRQRAEQYF
TGTGCCAGTAGTACCCGACAGCGCGCCGAGCAGTACTTC
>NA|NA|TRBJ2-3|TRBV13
CASSLVAGIGTDTQYF
TGTGCCAGCAGCTTAGTCGCGGGGATCGGCACAGATACGCAGTATTTT
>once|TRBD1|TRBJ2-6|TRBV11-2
CASTRTGAEAGANVLTF
TGTGCCAGCACGAGGACAGGGGCGGAAGCTGGGGCCAACGTCCTGACTTTC
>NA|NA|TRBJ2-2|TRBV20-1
CSARDLSGDTGELFF
TGCAGTGCTAGAGATCTCTCAGGGGACACCGGGGAGCTGTTTTTT
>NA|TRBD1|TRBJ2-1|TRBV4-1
CASSQGDSSYNEQFF
TGCGCCAGCAGCCAAGGGGACAGCTCCTACAATGAGCAGTTCTTC
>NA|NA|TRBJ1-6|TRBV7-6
CASSLAPMGGAQNNSPLHF
TGTGCCAGCAGCTTGGCACCTATGGGGGGGGCGCAAAATAATTCACCCCTCCACTTT
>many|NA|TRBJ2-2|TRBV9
CASSVSRELGTGELFF
TGTGCCAGCAGCGTTAGTCGGGAGTTAGGCACCGGGGAGCTGTTTTTT
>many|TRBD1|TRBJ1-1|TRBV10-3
CATRTGGTEAFF
TGTGCCACCCGGACAGGAGGCACTGAAGCTTTCTTT
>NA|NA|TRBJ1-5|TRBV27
CASSNGGDQPQHF
TGTGCCAGCAGTAACGGGGGAGATCAGCCCCAGCATTTT
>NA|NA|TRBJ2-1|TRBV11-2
CASSRGYDEQFF
TGTGCCAGCAGCCGAGGGTACGATGAGCAGTTCTTC
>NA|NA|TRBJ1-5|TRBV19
CASSIAHSNQPQHF
TGTGCCAGTAGTATAGCGCATAGCAATCAGCCCCAGCATTTT
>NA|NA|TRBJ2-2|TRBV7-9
CASSLVGNTGELFF
TGTGCCAGCAGCTTAGTCGGGAACACCGGGGAGCTGTTTTTT
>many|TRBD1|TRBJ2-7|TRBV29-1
CSVEGTGETYEQYF
TGCAGCGTCGAAGGGACAGGGGAAACCTACGAGCAGTACTTC
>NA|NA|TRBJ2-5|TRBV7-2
CASSIDSSMWETQYF
TGTGCCAGCAGCATAGACTCGTCTATGTGGGAGACCCAGTACTTC
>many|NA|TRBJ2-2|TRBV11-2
CASSPFTGELFF
TGTGCCAGCAGCCCGTTTACCGGGGAGCTGTTTTTT
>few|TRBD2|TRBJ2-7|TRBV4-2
CASSQESRLAGGPYEQYF
TGTGCCAGCAGCCAAGAATCGAGGCTAGCGGGAGGGCCCTACGAGCAGTACTTC
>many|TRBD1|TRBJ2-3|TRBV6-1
CASWDRGSTDTQYF
TGTGCCAGCTGGGACAGGGGGAGTACAGATACGCAGTATTTT
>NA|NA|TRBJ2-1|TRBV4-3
CASSQDRGAYNEQLF
TGCGCCAGCAGCCAAGACAGGGGCGCCTACAATGAGCAGCTCTTC
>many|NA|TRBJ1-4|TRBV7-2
CASSLSLTDHNEKLFF
TGTGCCAGCAGCTTATCGTTGACAGACCATAATGAAAAACTGTTTTTT
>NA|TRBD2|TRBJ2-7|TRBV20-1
CSARLAGTYEQYF
TGCAGTGCTAGACTAGCGGGGACCTACGAGCAGTACTTC
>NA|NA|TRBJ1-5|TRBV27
CASGIRGGNQPQHF
TGTGCCAGCGGGATCCGGGGTGGCAATCAGCCCCAGCATTTT